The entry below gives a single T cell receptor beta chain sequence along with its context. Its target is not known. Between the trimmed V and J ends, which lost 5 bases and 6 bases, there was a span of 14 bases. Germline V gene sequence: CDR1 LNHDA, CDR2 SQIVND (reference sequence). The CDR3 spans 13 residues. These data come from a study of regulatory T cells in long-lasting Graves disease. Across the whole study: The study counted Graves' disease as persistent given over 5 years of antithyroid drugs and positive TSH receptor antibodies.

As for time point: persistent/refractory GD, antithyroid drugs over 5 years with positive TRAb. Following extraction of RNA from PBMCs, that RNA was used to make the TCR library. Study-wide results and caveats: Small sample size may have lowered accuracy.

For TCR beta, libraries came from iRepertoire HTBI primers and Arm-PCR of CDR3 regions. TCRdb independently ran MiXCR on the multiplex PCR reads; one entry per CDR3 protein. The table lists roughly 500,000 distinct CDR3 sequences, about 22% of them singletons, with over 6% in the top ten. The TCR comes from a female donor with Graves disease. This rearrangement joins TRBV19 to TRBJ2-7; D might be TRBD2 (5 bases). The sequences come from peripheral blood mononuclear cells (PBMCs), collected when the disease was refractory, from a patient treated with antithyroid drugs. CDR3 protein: CASSLALNLEQYF. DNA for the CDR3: TGTGCCAGTAGTCTAGCTCTGAACCTCGAGCAGTACTTC. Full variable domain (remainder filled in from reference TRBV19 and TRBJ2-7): DGGITQSPKYLFRKEGQNVTLSCEQNLNHDAMYWYRQDPGQGLRLIYYSQIVNDFQKGDIAEGYSVSREKKESFPLTVTSAQKNPTAFYLCASSLALNLEQYFGPGTRLTVT.